Shown below are 9 T cell receptor beta chains from a single sample sequenced in a study of a mutant IDH1 vaccine in newly diagnosed glioma. Their recognized antigens are unknown. The method was immunoSEQ multiplex PCR; TCRdb's version includes in-frame clones alone and lacks a portion of them. The sample has some 54,000 clones, approximately 81% seen once. Specified time point: week 35, safety follow-up. Mutant IDH1 20-mer peptide, at 300 ug, made up each vaccine dose, with topical imiquimod. Sequenced material: PBMCs, taken from a glioma patient whose treatment included an IDH1 peptide vaccine. The receptors were gathered from a woman aged 18-29 years with glioma.

The chain uses TRBV13 and TRBJ2-5; no reliable D call. There are 15 residues in the CDR3. V shed 4 bases and J shed 3 bases, with 15 bases lying between them. Germline V gene data show CDR1 as PRHDT and CDR2 as FYEKMQ (reference sequence). In DNA, the CDR3 is TGTGCCAGCAGCTCCGAATCCGCTCAGAAAGAGACCCAGTACTTC. It specifies CASSSESAQKETQYF.

This clone has just a few counts. The chain uses TRBV15 and TRBJ1-2, with D perhaps matching TRBD1 (5 bases). CDR3 length: 14 residues. Germline V CDR1 and CDR2: LNHNV, YYDKDF (reference sequence). Deletions cut 0 bases from V and 7 bases from J, with 12 bases between. The CDR3 here is CATSREVQVSGYTF. In DNA, the CDR3 is TGTGCCACCAGCAGAGAAGTACAGGTTTCTGGCTACACCTTC.

The chain links TRBV6-1 to TRBJ1-4; 7 nucleotides align to TRBD1. Germline V gives CDR1 MNHNS, CDR2 SASEGT. Losses at the gene ends were 8 bases for V and 10 bases for J; bases not matched to a gene: 16. The CDR3 runs 15 residues. CDR3: CASLGVDRVFGKLFF. DNA of the CDR3: TGTGCCAGCCTGGGAGTTGACAGGGTTTTCGGAAAACTGTTTTTT.

This clone appeared a few times. The chain recombines TRBV25-1 with TRBJ2-2, with 8 nucleotides matching TRBD1. The J segment lost 5 bases and the V segment lost 2 bases, leaving 4 bases of the junction unmatched. The CDR3 is made up of 15 amino acids. The germline V gene encodes CDR1 MGHDK and CDR2 SYGVNS. The CDR3 spells CASSEPGQETGELFF. The CDR3 coding sequence is TGTGCCAGCAGTGAACCGGGACAGGAGACCGGGGAGCTGTTTTTT. Full variable domain (missing parts from reference TRBV25-1 and TRBJ2-2): EADIYQTPRYLVIGTGKKITLECSQTMGHDKMYWYQQDPGMELHLIHYSYGVNSTEKGDLSSESTVSRIRTEHFPLTLESARPSHTSQYLCASSEPGQETGELFFGEGSRLTVL.

V gene TRBV6-1 combines with J gene TRBJ2-3; TRBD2 agrees at 11 bases. This CDR3 is 15 amino acids long. The V and J ends lost 8 bases and 3 bases, in that order; junction bases with no gene match: 7. CDR1 is MNHNS, CDR2 SASEGT, per germline. For the CDR3, the DNA is TGTGCCAGCGGCTTAGCGGGGGGGCAAACAGATACGCAGTATTTT. It specifies CASGLAGGQTDTQYF.

This clone was recorded once. This sequence joins TRBV6-4 and TRBJ1-1; no firm D call. The length of the CDR3 is 12 residues. The germline V and J ends were trimmed by 1 base and 8 bases, with 8 bases remaining between them. Germline V gene data show CDR1 as MRHNA and CDR2 as SNTAGT. The CDR3 DNA follows: TGTGCCAGCAGTGACTTTACGGGAGAAGCTTTCTTT. Translation gives CASSDFTGEAFF.

This sequence joins TRBV2 and TRBJ2-1; D is unresolved. Germline V gene sequence: CDR1 SNHLY, CDR2 FYNNEI. There are 11 residues in the CDR3. The V and J ends lost 11 bases and 10 bases respectively, with 15 bases between them. Here the CDR3 reads CAQLGVGEQFF. The DNA for the CDR3 is TGTGCCCAATTAGGCGTTGGGGAGCAGTTCTTC.

The V gene is TRBV7-8, the J gene TRBJ1-1, with a possible D match to TRBD1 (5 bases). Per germline, CDR1 SGHVS and CDR2 FQNEAQ. The length of the CDR3 is 13 residues. The ends were cut back, 4 bases at V and 3 bases at J, with 9 bases in the middle. CDR3 sequence (DNA): TGTGCCAGCAGCTGGATAGGGGACACTGAAGCTTTCTTT. This gives the protein CASSWIGDTEAFF.

This clone was detected only once. The rearrangement uses TRBV9 and TRBJ1-2; D might be TRBD1 (5 bases). The germline V gene has CDR1 SGDLS and CDR2 YYNGEE. This CDR3 is 14 amino acids long. The V and J ends lost 2 bases and 2 bases respectively, with 10 bases between them. The DNA for the CDR3 is TGTGCCAGCAGCGTGGCTACAGGAAACTATGGCTACACCTTC. It encodes CASSVATGNYGYTF.